Listed below are T cell receptor beta chains from one sample, sequenced in a study of control samples from healthy donors and cancer patients. Some clones are missing from TCRdb's copy, which holds only in-frame ones; the method was immunoSEQ multiplex PCR. The sample carries 130,000 to 150,000 clones, 80% to 90% recorded once. What was sequenced was blood. These receptors originate from a woman in her 30s in good health. Both conserved end residues are part of each CDR3. A D gene is named only where the DNA matches it firmly. Rows may omit the clone size; those that give it use once, few, many or a size class.

clone size: NA
V gene: TRBV28
D gene: TRBD2
J gene: TRBJ2-7
CDR3 DNA: TGTGCCAGCAGTTCGACCCGTAGCGGGAGGCTCAACTACGAGCAGTACTTC
CDR3 protein: CASSSTRSGRLNYEQYF

clone size: NA
V gene: TRBV9
D gene: TRBD2
J gene: TRBJ2-1
CDR3 DNA: TGTGCCAGCAGCCTCGGACTAGCGGGTGTCAATGAGCAGTTCTTC
CDR3 protein: CASSLGLAGVNEQFF

clone size: NA
V gene: TRBV5-4
D gene: TRBD2
J gene: TRBJ2-1
CDR3 DNA: TGTGCCAGCAGCGCGGGACTAGCGGGAGGGCAAGAGCAGTTCTTC
CDR3 protein: CASSAGLAGGQEQFF

clone size: NA
V gene: TRBV19
D gene: NA
J gene: TRBJ1-5
CDR3 DNA: TGTGCCAGTAGTCGGGGGGTTTATCAGCCCCAGCATTTT
CDR3 protein: CASSRGVYQPQHF

clone size: NA
V gene: TRBV7-9
D gene: TRBD2
J gene: TRBJ2-7
CDR3 DNA: TGTGCCAGCAGCTTAGCGGCAACTAGCGGGCGGAGCTCCTACGAGCAGTACTTC
CDR3 protein: CASSLAATSGRSSYEQYF

clone size: NA
V gene: TRBV27
D gene: NA
J gene: TRBJ2-2
CDR3 DNA: TGTGCCAGCAGTTTATTAGCGTGGGGGACTTCCCTCGAGGGAGGGGAGCTGTTTTTT
CDR3 protein: CASSLLAWGTSLEGGELFF

clone size: NA
V gene: TRBV19
D gene: TRBD2
J gene: TRBJ2-1
CDR3 DNA: TGTGCCAGTAGTATGGGACTAGCGGGATTCGGCGATGAGCAGTTCTTC
CDR3 protein: CASSMGLAGFGDEQFF

clone size: NA
V gene: TRBV18
D gene: NA
J gene: TRBJ1-1
CDR3 DNA: TGTGCCAGCTCACAGGGGAAGGACACTGAAGCTTTCTTT
CDR3 protein: CASSQGKDTEAFF

clone size: NA
V gene: TRBV29-1
D gene: NA
J gene: TRBJ1-5
CDR3 DNA: TGCAGCGTTCCGCAAACCCTGACAGAAGTGGATTTTTGTCCCCAGCATTTT
CDR3 protein: CSVPQTLTEVDFCPQHF

clone size: NA
V gene: TRBV7-9
D gene: TRBD2
J gene: TRBJ2-7
CDR3 DNA: TGTGCCAGCAGCATAGGGGCGACTAGCGGGATTTCCTACGAGCAGTACTTC
CDR3 protein: CASSIGATSGISYEQYF

clone size: NA
V gene: TRBV2
D gene: TRBD1
J gene: TRBJ2-1
CDR3 DNA: TGTGCCAGCAGTGCGGAGAGATCAGGGGGAAATGAGCAGTTCTTC
CDR3 protein: CASSAERSGGNEQFF

clone size: NA
V gene: TRBV7-9
D gene: TRBD1
J gene: TRBJ1-3
CDR3 DNA: TGTGCCAGCGCCGCCCCGGACAGGGCTGGAAACACCATATATTTT
CDR3 protein: CASAAPDRAGNTIYF

clone size: NA
V gene: TRBV10-3
D gene: NA
J gene: TRBJ2-5
CDR3 DNA: TGTGCCATCAGTGTGTCGTACCAAGAGACCCAGTACTTC
CDR3 protein: CAISVSYQETQYF

clone size: NA
V gene: TRBV3-1/TRBV3-2
D gene: TRBD2
J gene: TRBJ2-3
CDR3 DNA: TGTGCCAGCAGCCCGGGGGGGGTAGATACGCAGTATTTT
CDR3 protein: CASSPGGVDTQYF

clone size: NA
V gene: TRBV30
D gene: TRBD2
J gene: TRBJ2-2
CDR3 DNA: TGTGCCTGGAGTGGAGGGAGGGCCACCGGGGAGCTGTTTTTT
CDR3 protein: CAWSGGRATGELFF

clone size: NA
V gene: TRBV6-6
D gene: NA
J gene: TRBJ1-5
CDR3 DNA: TGTGCCAGCAGTTACTTAGGGGATCAGCCCCAGCATTTT
CDR3 protein: CASSYLGDQPQHF

clone size: NA
V gene: TRBV10-3
D gene: NA
J gene: TRBJ2-5
CDR3 DNA: TGTGCCATCAGTGAGTCTGCAGGTACTCGGGAGACCCAGTACTTC
CDR3 protein: CAISESAGTRETQYF

clone size: NA
V gene: TRBV18
D gene: TRBD1
J gene: TRBJ1-1
CDR3 DNA: TGTGCCAGCTCGCCCGAGACAGGGGTACTGAAAGCTTTCTTT
CDR3 protein: CASSPETGVLKAFF

clone size: NA
V gene: TRBV6-5
D gene: TRBD1
J gene: TRBJ1-2
CDR3 DNA: TGTGCCAGCGGAAGGACAGGGAACACATTTTATGGCTACACCTTC
CDR3 protein: CASGRTGNTFYGYTF

clone size: NA
V gene: TRBV11-2
D gene: TRBD1
J gene: TRBJ1-2
CDR3 DNA: TGTGCCAGCAGCTCGACAGGGGACTATGGCTACACCTTC
CDR3 protein: CASSSTGDYGYTF

clone size: NA
V gene: TRBV29-1
D gene: TRBD1
J gene: TRBJ1-3
CDR3 DNA: TGCAGCGTTGAGACAGGGTCTGGAAACACCATATATTTT
CDR3 protein: CSVETGSGNTIYF

clone size: NA
V gene: TRBV30
D gene: NA
J gene: TRBJ2-7
CDR3 DNA: TGTGCCTCCGAAATCAACTGGGGCGAGCAGTACTTC
CDR3 protein: CASEINWGEQYF

clone size: few
V gene: TRBV5-6
D gene: TRBD1
J gene: TRBJ2-5
CDR3 DNA: TGTGCCAGCAGCGCCCGACAGGGGAGGTACCAAGAGACCCAGTACTTC
CDR3 protein: CASSARQGRYQETQYF

clone size: NA
V gene: TRBV5-1
D gene: TRBD1
J gene: TRBJ2-7
CDR3 DNA: TGCGCCAGCAGCGCGGGACAGGGGGCCTACGAGCAGTACTTC
CDR3 protein: CASSAGQGAYEQYF

clone size: NA
V gene: TRBV5-4
D gene: NA
J gene: TRBJ2-3
CDR3 DNA: TGTGCCAGCAGTTCTGTCCGCACAGATACGCAGTATTTT
CDR3 protein: CASSSVRTDTQYF

clone size: NA
V gene: TRBV20-1
D gene: NA
J gene: TRBJ1-2
CDR3 DNA: TGCAGTGCTAGTAGCGACGGGCGAGGCTACACCTTC
CDR3 protein: CSASSDGRGYTF

clone size: NA
V gene: TRBV7-8
D gene: NA
J gene: TRBJ2-7
CDR3 DNA: TGTGCCAGCAGCTTTTCCTGGGGTAGGGACGAGCAGTACTTC
CDR3 protein: CASSFSWGRDEQYF

clone size: NA
V gene: TRBV9
D gene: TRBD1
J gene: TRBJ2-7
CDR3 DNA: TGTGCCAGCAGACAGGGGTCTTCCTACGAGCAGTACTTC
CDR3 protein: CASRQGSSYEQYF

clone size: NA
V gene: TRBV5-6
D gene: NA
J gene: TRBJ1-4
CDR3 DNA: TGTGCCAGCAGCTTGGTCGGGGGGATTGAAAAACTGTTTTTT
CDR3 protein: CASSLVGGIEKLFF

clone size: NA
V gene: TRBV6-1
D gene: NA
J gene: TRBJ1-1
CDR3 DNA: TGTGCCAGCAGTCCACTTTGGAGTGAAGCTTTCTTT
CDR3 protein: CASSPLWSEAFF

clone size: NA
V gene: TRBV10-3
D gene: NA
J gene: TRBJ1-1
CDR3 DNA: TGTGCCATCAGTGAGCTAGGGGCGGGGAACACTGAAGCTTTCTTT
CDR3 protein: CAISELGAGNTEAFF

clone size: NA
V gene: TRBV10-3
D gene: TRBD1
J gene: TRBJ2-5
CDR3 DNA: TGTGCCATCAGTGATCGACAGGGGTTGGGAGAGACCCAGTACTTC
CDR3 protein: CAISDRQGLGETQYF

clone size: once
V gene: TRBV9
D gene: TRBD1
J gene: TRBJ2-5
CDR3 DNA: TGTGCCAGCAGCGTAGTAGGACAGGGGGCGTTTGAGACCCAGTACTTC
CDR3 protein: CASSVVGQGAFETQYF

clone size: NA
V gene: TRBV7-2
D gene: TRBD1
J gene: TRBJ2-2
CDR3 DNA: TGTGCCAGCAGCATAAGACAGGGGCCGGACACCGGGGAGCTGTTTTTT
CDR3 protein: CASSIRQGPDTGELFF

clone size: NA
V gene: TRBV5-1
D gene: NA
J gene: TRBJ1-1
CDR3 DNA: TGCGCCAGCAGCTTGGAGGCAGTGAACACTGAAGCTTTCTTT
CDR3 protein: CASSLEAVNTEAFF

clone size: NA
V gene: TRBV18
D gene: NA
J gene: TRBJ1-2
CDR3 DNA: TGTGCCAGCTCACCGGAGGGGCTCGGTGGCTACACCTTC
CDR3 protein: CASSPEGLGGYTF

clone size: once
V gene: TRBV27
D gene: NA
J gene: TRBJ2-3
CDR3 DNA: TGTGCCAGCAGTTTCGAGCAGACCACAGATACGCAGTATTTT
CDR3 protein: CASSFEQTTDTQYF

clone size: NA
V gene: TRBV5-1
D gene: TRBD2
J gene: TRBJ2-5
CDR3 DNA: TGCGCCAGCAGCTTGTCTGGCGGGAGGGCCCTAGGGCAAGAGACCCAGTACTTC
CDR3 protein: CASSLSGGRALGQETQYF

clone size: NA
V gene: TRBV5-1
D gene: TRBD2
J gene: TRBJ2-1
CDR3 DNA: TGCGCCAGCAGCTTGGCAGCGGGGTCCTACAATGAGCAGTTCTTC
CDR3 protein: CASSLAAGSYNEQFF

clone size: NA
V gene: TRBV19
D gene: NA
J gene: TRBJ2-2
CDR3 DNA: TGTGCCAGTAGTCCGGGGGTGCGCGGGGAGCTGTTTTTT
CDR3 protein: CASSPGVRGELFF

clone size: NA
V gene: TRBV6-5
D gene: TRBD2
J gene: TRBJ2-7
CDR3 DNA: TGTGCCAGCAGTTACGGGACTAGCGTCTACTACGAGCAGTACTTC
CDR3 protein: CASSYGTSVYYEQYF

clone size: NA
V gene: TRBV15
D gene: TRBD1
J gene: TRBJ1-1
CDR3 DNA: TGTGCCACCCGAGGACAGGGGGGCACTGAAGCTTTCTTT
CDR3 protein: CATRGQGGTEAFF

clone size: NA
V gene: TRBV27
D gene: TRBD2
J gene: TRBJ2-1
CDR3 DNA: TGTGCCAGCAGTTTGGGCGGGAGGCACTACAATGAGCAGTTCTTC
CDR3 protein: CASSLGGRHYNEQFF

clone size: once
V gene: TRBV19
D gene: NA
J gene: TRBJ1-2
CDR3 DNA: TGTGCCAGTAGTATCCTTGGAAGCCCTAACTATGGCTACACCTTC
CDR3 protein: CASSILGSPNYGYTF

clone size: NA
V gene: TRBV15
D gene: NA
J gene: TRBJ2-7
CDR3 DNA: TGTGCCACCAGCAGAGCCCGGGACTCCTCCTACGAGCAGTACTTC
CDR3 protein: CATSRARDSSYEQYF

clone size: NA
V gene: TRBV6-8
D gene: NA
J gene: TRBJ1-1
CDR3 DNA: TGTGCCAGCAGGAAGAACCAACAGGGATCGAACACTGAAGCTTTCTTT
CDR3 protein: CASRKNQQGSNTEAFF

clone size: NA
V gene: TRBV3-1/TRBV3-2
D gene: TRBD2
J gene: TRBJ2-7
CDR3 DNA: TGTGCCAGCAGCCAAGAGAGCGGGGGACTAGCTGGCGAGCAGTACTTC
CDR3 protein: CASSQESGGLAGEQYF

clone size: NA
V gene: TRBV9
D gene: TRBD2
J gene: TRBJ2-2
CDR3 DNA: TGTGCCAGCAGCGTCCTAGCGGGAGCCACCGGGGAGCTGTTTTTT
CDR3 protein: CASSVLAGATGELFF

clone size: NA
V gene: TRBV5-5
D gene: NA
J gene: TRBJ2-3
CDR3 DNA: TGTGCCAGCAGCTTGGTTTGGCGGAGCACAGATACGCAGTATTTT
CDR3 protein: CASSLVWRSTDTQYF

clone size: NA
V gene: TRBV28
D gene: NA
J gene: TRBJ1-3
CDR3 DNA: TGTGCCAGCAGTTTGGAGGTCTCTGGAAACACCATATATTTT
CDR3 protein: CASSLEVSGNTIYF

clone size: NA
V gene: TRBV28
D gene: NA
J gene: TRBJ1-4
CDR3 DNA: TGTGCCAAAGACGGGGGAGGTGAAAAACTGTTTTTT
CDR3 protein: CAKDGGGEKLFF

clone size: once
V gene: TRBV5-6
D gene: NA
J gene: TRBJ1-4
CDR3 DNA: TGTGCCAGCAGCTTAGGGGCAACCACTAATGAAAAACTGTTTTTT
CDR3 protein: CASSLGATTNEKLFF

clone size: few
V gene: TRBV13
D gene: TRBD2
J gene: TRBJ2-7
CDR3 DNA: TGTGCCAGCAGCTTCGGGGGGGGCCCCTACGAGCAGTACTTC
CDR3 protein: CASSFGGGPYEQYF

clone size: NA
V gene: TRBV25-1
D gene: TRBD1
J gene: TRBJ1-1
CDR3 DNA: TGTGCCAGCAGTGTGACAGGGGCGGATGGTGAAGCTTTCTTT
CDR3 protein: CASSVTGADGEAFF

clone size: NA
V gene: TRBV12-3/TRBV12-4
D gene: TRBD1
J gene: TRBJ2-3
CDR3 DNA: TGTGCCAGCAGTGCCCGGGACAGAGGTACGCAGTATTTT
CDR3 protein: CASSARDRGTQYF

clone size: NA
V gene: TRBV6-4
D gene: TRBD2
J gene: TRBJ2-1
CDR3 DNA: TGTGCCAGCAGTGACTCCTCCGGGACTAGCAATGAGCAGTTCTTC
CDR3 protein: CASSDSSGTSNEQFF